The 18 T cell receptor beta chains given below trace back to one sample, sequenced in a study of blood T cell repertoires in COVID-19. Only in-frame clones appear in the TCRdb table, and some are missing; sequencing was by immunoSEQ multiplex PCR. The table includes roughly 72,000 clones, 85% to 90% detected once. Sequenced: peripheral blood. Source of these receptors: a human donor in a cohort sampled during active COVID-19.

This clone was recorded only once. The rearrangement joins TRBV5-4 to TRBJ2-5; perhaps TRBD2 as D (5 bases). Germline assignment: CDR1 SGHNT and CDR2 YYREEE (reference sequence). With 4 bases removed from V and 5 bases from J, the gap between germline ends came to 18 bases. The CDR3 length is 15 residues. The CDR3 spells CASSLFSRGTETQYF. The CDR3 nucleotides read TGTGCCAGCAGCCTTTTTAGCCGGGGAACCGAGACCCAGTACTTC.

This clone has only one observation. This chain connects TRBV3-1 (or the pseudogene TRBV3-2) to TRBJ1-5; tentatively, D is TRBD1 (5 bases). Trimming took 1 base from V and 7 from J, leaving 14 bases between them. Germline V gene lookup returns CDR1 LGHDT and CDR2 YNNKEL (reference sequence). CDR3 length equals 15 residues. The CDR3 bases are TGTGCCAGCAGCCAAGGGGCAGGGTTTCGACAGCCCCAGCATTTT. It specifies CASSQGAGFRQPQHF.

The chain recombines TRBV28 with TRBJ2-7, with 9 bases aligning to TRBD1. Germline-derived CDR1 and CDR2 are MDHEN and SYDVKM. The CDR3 covers 17 residues. The junction had 18 bases not matched to a gene; V was cut back by 4 bases and J by 8 bases. This chain's CDR3 is CASSSPDSTGGGGKQYF. The CDR3 DNA follows: TGTGCCAGCAGTTCCCCCGACAGCACAGGGGGCGGGGGTAAGCAGTACTTC.

In its sample, this clone was seen a few times. The chain combines TRBV10-1 with TRBJ2-7, with 9 bases lining up with TRBD2. Germline values: CDR1 WNHNN, CDR2 SYGVQD (reference sequence). This CDR3 has 15 amino acids. V gave up 7 bases and J gave up 3 bases; unmatched junction bases: 10. CDR3 in amino acids: CASILAGTVGYEQYF. Here the CDR3 DNA reads TGCGCCAGCATCCTAGCGGGAACTGTTGGCTACGAGCAGTACTTC.

The count of this clone is one. The rearrangement joins TRBV25-1 to TRBJ2-5; 10 bases agree with TRBD1. CDR3 length: 15 residues. V gave up 8 bases and J gave up 5 bases; unmatched junction bases: 11. The germline CDR1 and CDR2 sequences are MGHDK and SYGVNS. CDR3: CASAQRQGAAETQYF. The CDR3 DNA follows: TGTGCCAGCGCTCAGAGACAGGGGGCGGCGGAGACCCAGTACTTC.

The chain uses TRBV29-1 and TRBJ1-5, with TRBD1 as a possible D gene (5 bases). CDR1 and CDR2 from the germline V gene are SQVTM and ANQGSEA. The CDR3 length is 12 residues. V gave up 4 bases and J gave up 6 bases, with 10 bases separating them. The CDR3 bases are TGCAGCGTTGGGGCAGGGCTTCAGCCCCAGCATTTT. Amino acid sequence: CSVGAGLQPQHF.

This chain uses TRBV11-2 with TRBJ2-7, with 8 bases matching TRBD1. V lost 5 bases to trimming and J lost 1 base; unmatched junction nucleotides: 7. Per the germline V gene, CDR1 is SGHAT and CDR2 is FQNNGV. CDR3 size: 15 residues. The DNA for the CDR3 is TGTGCCAGCAGCGGAACAGGGGGTTGGTCCTACGAGCAGTACTTC. Its protein is CASSGTGGWSYEQYF. The whole variable domain, filled in from reference TRBV11-2 and TRBJ2-7, reads EAGVAQSPRYKIIEKRQSVAFWCNPISGHATLYWYQQILGQGPKLLIQFQNNGVVDDSQLPKDRFSAERLKGVDSTLKIQPAKLEDSAVYLCASSGTGGWSYEQYFGPGTRLTVT.

V and J are TRBV5-1 and TRBJ1-2, with 8 bases fitting TRBD1. The ends lost 4 bases at V and 3 bases at J; junction bases unmatched: 8. In germline, CDR1 is SGHRS, CDR2 YFSETQ. This CDR3 has 15 amino acids. The CDR3 DNA is TGCGCCAGCAGCCTAGCGGGACAGGAATACTATGGCTACACCTTC. It codes for CASSLAGQEYYGYTF.

The rearrangement joins TRBV6-1 to TRBJ1-2, with no clear D. This CDR3 has 15 amino acids. Germline CDR1 and CDR2: MNHNS and SASEGT. V dropped 3 bases and J dropped 5 bases, with 16 bases sitting between them. CDR3 loop: CASSDQRPRPYGYTF. For the CDR3, the DNA is TGTGCCAGCAGTGATCAGCGGCCGCGACCATATGGCTACACCTTC.

The chain combines TRBV6-5 with TRBJ2-3; weak D call: TRBD2 (7 bases). The V end was cut by 2 bases, the J end by 4 bases, with 13 bases between. Germline CDR1 and CDR2: MNHEY and SVGAGI. This CDR3 has 15 amino acids. CDR3 protein: CASSYHRGGPDTQYF. Here the CDR3 DNA reads TGTGCCAGCAGTTACCACCGCGGGGGCCCAGATACGCAGTATTTT.

This clone was picked up one time. The V call is TRBV5-5, the J call TRBJ2-1, with D perhaps matching TRBD2 (5 bases). The CDR3 runs to 17 residues. Trimming pared 0 bases from V and 4 bases from J, leaving 17 bases between. In germline, CDR1 is SGHKS, CDR2 YYEKEE (reference sequence). This CDR3 reads CASSLGGLRVTYNEQFF. DNA for the CDR3: TGTGCCAGCAGCTTGGGGGGATTGCGGGTGACGTACAATGAGCAGTTCTTC.

The chain employs TRBV9 and TRBJ1-2; a weak D match, TRBD1 (6 bases). The V and J ends lost 4 bases and 3 bases respectively, with 16 bases between them. Germline assignment: CDR1 SGDLS and CDR2 YYNGEE. The CDR3 sequence is 15 residues long. CDR3 coding DNA: TGTGCCAGCAGCCAGTTTACAGGGCCTTACTATGGCTACACCTTC. This translates into CASSQFTGPYYGYTF. Using reference TRBV9 and TRBJ1-2 for the parts outside the CDR3, the full variable domain is DSGVTQTPKHLITATGQRVTLRCSPRSGDLSVYWYQQSLDQGLQFLIQYYNGEERAKGNILERFSAQQFPDLHSELNLSSLELGDSALYFCASSQFTGPYYGYTFGSGTRLTVV.

This clone occurred many times. V gene TRBV7-2 combines with J gene TRBJ1-6; the match to TRBD1 covers 8 bases. Trimming took 3 bases from V and 5 from J; bases not matched to a gene: 12. The CDR3 runs to 18 residues. Germline lookup yields CDR1 SGHTA and CDR2 FQGNSA. The CDR3 DNA follows: TGTGCCAGCAGCTTTAGAAGGACGACAGGGGAAAATAATTCACCCCTCCACTTT. This gives the protein CASSFRRTTGENNSPLHF.

The V call is TRBV7-9, the J call TRBJ2-6; D possibly corresponds to TRBD2 (5 bases). V shed 1 base and J shed 3 bases, with 13 bases lying between them. Germline V lookup: CDR1 SEHNR, CDR2 FQNEAQ (reference sequence). The CDR3 extends over 17 amino acids. In DNA form, the CDR3 reads TGTGCCAGCAGCTTAGGCGGGTCAGCTGATGGGGCCAACGTCCTGACTTTC. It encodes CASSLGGSADGANVLTF. Full variable domain (remainder filled in from reference TRBV7-9 and TRBJ2-6): DTGVSQNPRHKITKRGQNVTFRCDPISEHNRLYWYRQTLGQGPEFLTYFQNEAQLEKSRLLSDRFSAERPKGSFSTLEIQRTEQGDSAMYLCASSLGGSADGANVLTFGAGSRLTVL.

J is TRBJ2-3 and V is TRBV5-1, with D possibly being TRBD2 (6 bases). CDR3 size: 13 residues. Germline CDR1 reads SGHRS; CDR2 reads YFSETQ. With 2 bases removed from V and 2 bases from J, the gap between germline ends came to 6 bases. CDR3 region: CASSLLATDTQYF. As DNA, the CDR3 is TGCGCCAGCAGCTTACTAGCCACAGATACGCAGTATTTT.

V and J are TRBV7-9 and TRBJ2-5, with 10 bases lining up with TRBD1. The CDR3 totals 18 residues. Germline V gene lookup returns CDR1 SEHNR and CDR2 FQNEAQ (reference sequence). The trim removed 1 base at V and 3 bases at J, leaving 11 bases unmatched. The CDR3 DNA reads as TGTGCCAGCAGCTTAGGACAGGGGGCCGGGTTGGCCAAAGAGACCCAGTACTTC. The encoded protein is CASSLGQGAGLAKETQYF.

This chain links TRBV27 with TRBJ1-1; D might be TRBD1 (5 bases). V lost 6 bases to trimming and J lost 1 base, with 9 bases between them. This CDR3 has 13 residues. Germline-derived CDR1 and CDR2 are MNHEY and SMNVEV (reference sequence). CDR3 sequence reads: CASRDTGNTEAFF. CDR3 in DNA: TGTGCCAGCAGGGATACAGGGAACACTGAAGCTTTCTTT.

The chain uses TRBV4-1 and TRBJ2-1; weak D call: TRBD2 (6 bases). This CDR3 is 15 amino acids long. Germline V lookup: CDR1 MGHRA, CDR2 YSYEKL. V lost 4 bases and J 16 bases, leaving 26 bases between the germline ends. The CDR3 bases are TGCGCCAGCAGCCTAAGCGATGGCGAGCGGGTAACGTTCTTCTTC. Its translation: CASSLSDGERVTFFF.